This entry describes one T cell receptor (beta chain). Authors' data handling: Reference gene primers were amplified, and this amplification served to estimate nucleated cell counts. Sequencing was performed with immunoSEQ multiplex PCR; in TCRdb, only in-frame clones are kept and a portion is missing. Clone size and V and J calls were adopted from that table, with D and trimming inferred from the DNA. The sample lists around 300,000 clones, 85% to 90% seen once, with 2.5% to 3.5% in the top ten. This record belongs to a study of blood T cell repertoires in COVID-19. Background on the study: There were acute and convalescent COVID-19 samples, and they came from the United States, Italy and Spain.

Patients of the Seattle cohort, enrolled during active infection, were followed longitudinally. Deletions cut 7 bases from V and 7 bases from J, with 10 bases between. The CDR3 extends over 11 amino acids. Germline V lookup: CDR1 LGHDT, CDR2 YNNKEL (reference sequence). Sequencing was done on a sample of peripheral blood. The receptor comes from a woman aged 25-40 years with COVID-19, enrolled during active disease. The gene calls are TRBV3-1 (or the pseudogene TRBV3-2) and TRBJ1-1; D is unclear. The DNA of the CDR3 is TGTGCCAGCATCGGGAGCGGTGAAGCTTTCTTT. This translates into CASIGSGEAFF.